This TCR beta chain came from a study of blood T cell repertoires in COVID-19 (dated by TCRdb to between 2020 and 2021). Regarding the study in general: Samples from collaborators originated in the United States, Italy and Spain and spanned both the acute and convalescent phases of COVID-19. Deeply sampled blood TCRbeta repertoires from subjects exposed to, actively infected with, or recovered from COVID-19 were included in the dataset. Where available, HLA class I and class II types were taken from metadata supplied by the sample provider and were not determined by assay-based typing. A de-identified subject ID, COVID-19 status, age in years and sex were almost always included in the sample metadata. The prospective study material was composed of cDNA or gDNA derived from T cells, B-cell-depleted T cells, or PBMCs. A freely available public database, intended as a resource for researchers studying the immune response to SARS-CoV-2, is where the repertoires were released. Samples were obtained from the ongoing ImmuneRACE study (first 160 participants) and from over 1,000 subjects provided by 6 global collaborators.

Taken from cysteine to phenylalanine, the CDR3 has 17 residues. The only DNA kept is the CDR3, 51 bases in frame from the first base. The V and J ends are trimmed by 0 bases and 2 bases, leaving 17 bases between them. TCRbeta CDR3 regions were amplified from genomic DNA using the immunoSEQ Assay, a bias-controlled multiplex PCR. The original pipeline was this. Nucleated cell counts per sample were estimated from amplification of reference gene primers within the assay. To quantify the absolute abundance of each unique TCRbeta CDR3 rearrangement, sequence reads were collapsed and filtered. Productive Simpson clonality was computed per sample as the square root of Simpson's diversity index over productive rearrangements. Here the immuneACCESS table is served through TCRdb, limited to in-frame sequences with V and J called. Missing clones are a known gap in these copies; in checked studies unresolved V genes cover under half, and the rest lacks a known reason. That table is the source of V, J and clone size, and D and trimming were worked out from the DNA. Here the sample has approximately 220,000 clones; roughly 80% occur a single time. Approximately 4.9% of the sample rests with the top ten.

A word on this clone: Its antigen has not been determined. Nothing much larger sits one base from this clone, and base qualities are not available.

Points the paper makes about the study in general: Clinical and demographic metadata were provided uncurated, with the amount varying by source and participant.

Participants in the prospective study were enrolled through a virtual design, were aged about 18 to 100 years, and lived in some 24 United States geographic areas. In the prospective study, participants were assigned to cohorts based on the clinical history participants reported in a screening survey and a study questionnaire. Exposed participants had been in contact with someone with a PCR-confirmed or clinician-diagnosed COVID-19 case within 2 weeks of study entry. Each participant in the prospective study had whole blood, serum and a nasopharyngeal or oropharyngeal swab collected by mobile phlebotomists. Additional blood draws and questionnaires over an approximately two-month period could optionally be provided by prospective study participants. Before DNA extraction, prospective study blood samples were shipped either frozen or at room temperature.

The source material was PBMCs or T cells enriched from blood (not recorded which). This TCR derives from a woman in her forties or fifties who had been exposed to COVID-19. Recombination joined TRBV6-7 with TRBJ2-7; TRBD2 is possibly the D segment (5 matching bases). TRBV6-7 falls under the ORF class, with uncertain function. The DNA sequence is given as TGTGCCAGCAGTTACTCTTCCCCCCCGGGGAGAACCTACGAGCAGTACTTC. It specifies CASSYSSPPGRTYEQYF.